Each of the 22 T cell receptor beta chains below was sequenced from the same sample in a study of T-cell memory formation after mild COVID-19. TCRdb re-derived calls from the 5' RACE reads in MiXCR, one entry per CDR3 protein. The sample has about 560,000 distinct CDR3 sequences; roughly 21% are singletons. Sequenced input: PBMCs or a T cell subset sorted from them (not recorded which). These receptor sequences come from an adult woman who had mild COVID-19 (a few samples of this study predate the infection). Cell type and time point are not known.

This clonotype was seen more than once but under ten times. The genes are TRBV5-1 and TRBJ2-5; perhaps TRBD2 as D (6 bases). This CDR3 contains 18 residues. Germline V gives CDR1 SGHRS, CDR2 YFSETQ. Trimming took off 4 bases at V and 7 bases at J, with 29 bases between the two ends. CDR3 nucleotides: TGCGCCAGCAGCCAATTGACGCGGGGCCCCGGGGGTCATGGGACCCAGTACTTC. Protein product: CASSQLTRGPGGHGTQYF.

This clonotype was recorded many times. V gene TRBV14 combines with J gene TRBJ2-7; D gene unclear. CDR1 and CDR2 (germline): SGHDN, FVKESK. The CDR3 is 14 residues long. The V gene lost 1 base and the J gene lost 1 base, with 8 bases spanning the gap. The CDR3 here is CASSQGPPSYEQYF. Here the CDR3 DNA reads TGTGCCAGCAGCCAAGGACCGCCTTCCTACGAGCAGTACTTC.

This clonotype came up a few times. This chain connects TRBV7-9 to TRBJ2-1, with D unresolved. CDR1 and CDR2 (germline): SEHNR, FQNEAQ (reference sequence). The CDR3 length is 14 residues. With 1 base removed from V and 7 bases from J, the gap between germline ends came to 11 bases. This CDR3 reads CASSLEVERNEQFF. CDR3 DNA sequence: TGTGCCAGCAGCTTAGAAGTTGAACGGAATGAGCAGTTCTTC. Full variable domain (remainder filled in from reference TRBV7-9 and TRBJ2-1): DTGVSQNPRHKITKRGQNVTFRCDPISEHNRLYWYRQTLGQGPEFLTYFQNEAQLEKSRLLSDRFSAERPKGSFSTLEIQRTEQGDSAMYLCASSLEVERNEQFFGPGTRLTVL.

The sample holds a few counts of this clonotype. The rearrangement joins TRBV6-2 or TRBV6-3 to TRBJ1-1; possible D gene TRBD1, 6 bases. The germline V gene has CDR1 MNHEY and CDR2 SVGEGT. There are 16 residues in the CDR3. The V end was cut by 0 bases, the J end by 1 base, with 12 bases between. The CDR3 bases are TGTGCCAGCAGTTACTCTCACAGGGAGAAGAACACTGAAGCTTTCTTT. It is translated as CASSYSHREKNTEAFF.

The rearrangement joins TRBV5-1 to TRBJ2-2, with 14 bases lining up with TRBD2. The V segment lost 4 bases and the J segment 6 bases; nucleotides outside the gene matches: 5. Germline V lookup: CDR1 SGHRS, CDR2 YFSETQ. The CDR3 covers 16 residues. CDR3 loop: CASSTGLAGVSGELFF. In DNA form, the CDR3 reads TGCGCCAGCAGCACGGGACTAGCGGGAGTGTCCGGGGAGCTGTTTTTT.

This clonotype was counted a few times. The chain carries TRBV18 and TRBJ2-1, with 7 bases matching TRBD2. CDR1 and CDR2 (germline): KGHSH, LQKENI. The CDR3 length is 19 residues. Trimming took 0 bases from V and 5 from J; bases not matched to a gene: 16. Here the CDR3 DNA reads TGTGCCAGCTCACCACCGACTAGCTCGTTTATTCTCGGACACAATGAGCAGTTCTTC. Amino acid sequence: CASSPPTSSFILGHNEQFF.

This clonotype was counted between two and nine times. The chain employs TRBV7-9 and TRBJ2-7, with D maybe TRBD2 (5 bases). This CDR3 comprises 13 residues. V was shortened by 5 bases and J by 7 bases, with 15 bases between the two germline ends. Germline V lookup: CDR1 SEHNR, CDR2 FQNEAQ (reference sequence). CDR3 amino acids: CASSETSRREQYF. The CDR3 DNA follows: TGTGCCAGCAGCGAGACCAGTCGGAGGGAGCAGTACTTC.

This clonotype was picked up a small number of times. The J gene is TRBJ2-3, the V gene TRBV5-1; a possible D gene is TRBD2 (5 bases). CDR1 and CDR2 (germline): SGHRS, YFSETQ. The length of the CDR3 is 14 residues. V gave up 0 bases and J gave up 6 bases, with 11 bases separating them. CDR3 sequence: CASSLGRTGDTQYF. The CDR3 DNA sequence: TGCGCCAGCAGCTTGGGACGCACGGGGGATACGCAGTATTTT.

V and J are TRBV10-3 and TRBJ2-5, with 10 bases that match TRBD2. CDR1 and CDR2 from the germline V gene are ENHRY and SYGVKD. V lost 0 bases to trimming and J lost 6 bases; unmatched junction nucleotides: 7. CDR3 length: 16 residues. CDR3 residues: CAISESKGTSVQTQYF. The DNA for the CDR3 is TGTGCCATCAGTGAGTCGAAGGGGACTAGCGTCCAGACCCAGTACTTC.

The chain employs TRBV4-3 and TRBJ1-1, with TRBD1 identical over 7 bases. The CDR3 has 15 amino acids. J lost 7 bases, V lost 4 bases, and 12 bases had no gene match. Germline V gene lookup returns CDR1 LGHNA and CDR2 YSLEER. The CDR3 DNA reads as TGCGCCAGCAGCCGATTCCTTCCGGACAGGTTTGAAGCTTTCTTT. Translated: CASSRFLPDRFEAFF.

This clonotype appeared a single time. The chain couples TRBV7-2 to TRBJ1-3; possibly TRBD1 for D (6 bases). The V gene's germline CDR1 is SGHTA and CDR2 FQGNSA. CDR3 length: 16 residues. With 5 bases removed from V and 0 bases from J, the gap between germline ends came to 14 bases. The CDR3 protein is CASSPPGATSGNTIYF. CDR3 sequence (DNA): TGTGCCAGCAGCCCCCCAGGGGCCACCTCTGGAAACACCATATATTTT.

The chain carries TRBV18 and TRBJ2-3; possible D gene TRBD2, 6 bases. Germline assignment: CDR1 KGHSH and CDR2 LQKENI. The CDR3 runs to 15 residues. The V and J ends lost 0 bases and 6 bases respectively, with 13 bases between them. The CDR3 DNA reads as TGTGCCAGCTCACCACCACTAGCATTGGGCGATACGCAGTATTTT. Protein product: CASSPPLALGDTQYF.

The chain is built from TRBV4-1 and TRBJ1-1; 7 bases align to TRBD1. CDR3 length equals 16 residues. Germline V gene lookup returns CDR1 MGHRA and CDR2 YSYEKL. J gave up 11 bases and V 2 bases, and 17 bases lay outside the gene matches. CDR3 sequence: CASSQPGQPRLLGAFF. The CDR3 nucleotides read TGCGCCAGCAGCCAACCGGGACAGCCCCGACTTCTTGGGGCTTTCTTT.

The chain uses TRBV7-7 and TRBJ2-1, with 12 nucleotides matching TRBD2. Germline lookup yields CDR1 SSHAT and CDR2 FNYEAQ (reference sequence). With V trimmed by 5 bases and J by 7 bases, 12 bases remained unmatched. The CDR3 length is 17 residues. The CDR3 here is CASSLGLAGGRGNEQFF. In DNA, the CDR3 is TGTGCCAGCAGCCTCGGGCTAGCGGGGGGGCGGGGGAATGAGCAGTTCTTC.

This clonotype was counted a few times. The rearrangement uses TRBV5-1 and TRBJ1-1, with D unclear. The ends were cut back, 3 bases at V and 7 bases at J, with 10 bases in the middle. CDR1 is SGHRS, CDR2 YFSETQ, per germline. This CDR3 contains 12 residues. The CDR3 loop reads CASSSPNREAFF. The CDR3 nucleotides are TGCGCCAGCAGCTCACCGAACCGTGAAGCTTTCTTT.

The sample holds a few counts of this clonotype. This chain joins TRBV30 and TRBJ2-1, with no clear D. This CDR3 has 14 amino acids. Trimming removed 0 bases from V and 4 bases from J, with 10 bases in between. CDR1 GTSNPN and CDR2 SVGIG come from the germline V gene (reference sequence). The CDR3 DNA is TGTGCCTGGAGTGTAAAAGCAGATTACAATGAGCAGTTCTTC. This sequence encodes CAWSVKADYNEQFF.

The gene calls are TRBV7-8 and TRBJ2-1, with 9 nucleotides matching TRBD1. This CDR3 has 16 residues. Germline values: CDR1 SGHVS, CDR2 FQNEAQ. V dropped 2 bases and J dropped 5; count of bases not matched to a gene: 7. The CDR3 loop is CASSLILGTGNNEQFF. The CDR3 region has the DNA TGTGCCAGCAGCTTAATTTTGGGGACAGGGAACAATGAGCAGTTCTTC.

This clonotype occurred a few times. This rearrangement joins TRBV2 to TRBJ1-5; TRBD1 is a possible D gene (5 bases). The CDR3 runs 14 residues. Germline loops: CDR1 SNHLY, CDR2 FYNNEI. Trimming left V 4 bases short and J 6 bases short, with 13 bases between. This CDR3 is CASSAGTSFQPQHF. CDR3 in DNA: TGTGCCAGCAGTGCCGGGACCTCTTTTCAGCCCCAGCATTTT.

This clonotype appeared a few times. The chain joins TRBV5-4 to TRBJ2-1, with 13 positions matching TRBD2. The CDR3 consists of 15 residues. The V gene's germline CDR1 is SGHNT and CDR2 YYREEE (reference sequence). The J segment lost 8 bases and the V segment lost 3 bases, leaving 5 bases of the junction unmatched. CDR3 residues: CASSWTSGSRDEQFF. The CDR3 bases are TGTGCCAGCAGCTGGACTAGCGGGAGTCGCGATGAGCAGTTCTTC.

This clonotype was recorded a few times. CDR3 DNA sequence: TGCGCCAGCAGCTTGGCTGGTGCTAGCGGGGGGACCGGGGAGCTGTTTTTT. This encodes CASSLAGASGGTGELFF. V gene TRBV5-1 combines with J gene TRBJ2-2; 11 positions match TRBD2. V shed 0 bases, J shed 5 bases, and the junction held 6 bases outside the gene matches. The CDR3 contains 17 residues. CDR1 is SGHRS and CDR2 is YFSETQ in the germline V gene. The full variable domain, its missing parts supplied by reference TRBV5-1 and TRBJ2-2, is KAGVTQTPRYLIKTRGQQVTLSCSPISGHRSVSWYQQTPGQGLQFLFEYFSETQRNKGNFPGRFSGRQFSNSRSEMNVSTLELGDSALYLCASSLAGASGGTGELFFGEGSRLTVL.

This clonotype was counted between two and nine times. V usage is TRBV30 and J usage is TRBJ2-7, with 12 bases aligning to TRBD1. The trim removed 8 bases at V and 7 bases at J, leaving 15 bases unmatched. The CDR3 runs to 15 residues. Germline loops: CDR1 GTSNPN, CDR2 SVGIG (reference sequence). CDR3 amino acids: CAGGTGGFLLREQYF. The CDR3 nucleotides read TGTGCCGGAGGGACAGGGGGCTTCTTACTGAGAGAGCAGTACTTC.

The chain combines TRBV20-1 with TRBJ2-3, with D perhaps TRBD2 (6 bases). This CDR3 comprises 13 residues. Trimming cost V 7 bases and J 1 base, with 12 bases left between them. Germline values: CDR1 DFQATT, CDR2 SNEGSKA (reference sequence). DNA for the CDR3: TGCAGTGAGGCGGGCGGGGGCACAGATACGCAGTATTTT. It yields the protein CSEAGGGTDTQYF.